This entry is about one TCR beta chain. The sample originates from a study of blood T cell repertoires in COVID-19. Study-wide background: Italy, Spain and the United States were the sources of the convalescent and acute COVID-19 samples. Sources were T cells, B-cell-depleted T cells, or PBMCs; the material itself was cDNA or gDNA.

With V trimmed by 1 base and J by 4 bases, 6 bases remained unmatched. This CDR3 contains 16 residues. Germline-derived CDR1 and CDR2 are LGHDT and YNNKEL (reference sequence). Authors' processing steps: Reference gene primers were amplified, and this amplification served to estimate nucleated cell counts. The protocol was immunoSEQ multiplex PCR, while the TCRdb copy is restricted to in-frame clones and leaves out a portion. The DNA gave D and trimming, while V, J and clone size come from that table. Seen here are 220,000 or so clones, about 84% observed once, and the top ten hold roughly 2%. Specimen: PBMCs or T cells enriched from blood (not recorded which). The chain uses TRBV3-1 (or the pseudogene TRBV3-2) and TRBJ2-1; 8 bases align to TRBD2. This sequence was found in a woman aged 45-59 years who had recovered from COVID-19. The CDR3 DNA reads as TGTGCCAGCAGCCAAGTACTAGCGGATCCGTACAATGAGCAGTTCTTC. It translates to CASSQVLADPYNEQFF.